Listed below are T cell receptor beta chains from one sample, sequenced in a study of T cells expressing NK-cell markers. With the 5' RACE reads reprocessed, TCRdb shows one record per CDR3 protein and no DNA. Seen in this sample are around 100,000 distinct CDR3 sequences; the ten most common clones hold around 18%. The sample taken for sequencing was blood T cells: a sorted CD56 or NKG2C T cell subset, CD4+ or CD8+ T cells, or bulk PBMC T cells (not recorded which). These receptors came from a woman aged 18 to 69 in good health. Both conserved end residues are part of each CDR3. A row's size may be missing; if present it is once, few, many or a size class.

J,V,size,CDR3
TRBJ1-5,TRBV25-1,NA,CASSVGGGKPQHF
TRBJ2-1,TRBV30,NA,CAWSVSYLGTGTYNEQFF
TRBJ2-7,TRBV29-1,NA,CSVEERVDYEQYF
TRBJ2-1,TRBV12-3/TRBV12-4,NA,CASRPGGNNEQFF
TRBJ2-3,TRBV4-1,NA,CASSQDLGRTLPYF
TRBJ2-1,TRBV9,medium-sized,CASSVDAEAYNEQFF
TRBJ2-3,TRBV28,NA,CASSLPQGRTDTQYF
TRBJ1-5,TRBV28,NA,CASSPADRGDNQPQHF
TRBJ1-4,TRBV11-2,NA,CASSSGTGGRLTNEKLFF
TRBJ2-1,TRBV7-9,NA,CASSSQPALYSYNEQFF